The 14 T cell receptor beta chains reported below all come from one sample, sequenced in a study of blood T cell repertoires in COVID-19. Profiled with immunoSEQ multiplex PCR; TCRdb holds only in-frame clones, not every one. The sample gives around 250,000 clones, 89% of which show up once; 3.5% to 5% is in the top ten. The sequenced material came from peripheral blood. The receptor set was obtained from a woman between 40 and 50 years old who had recovered from COVID-19.

J is TRBJ2-3 and V is TRBV29-1, with TRBD1 matching over 7 bases. This CDR3 is 13 amino acids long. V gave up 5 bases and J gave up 2 bases; unmatched junction bases: 4. Germline V CDR1 and CDR2: SQVTM, ANQGSEA. The CDR3 protein is CSVSGTDTDTQYF. CDR3 bases: TGCAGCGTTTCCGGGACAGACACAGATACGCAGTATTTT.

The CDR3 region has the DNA TGTGCCAGCAGCTTAGTTCGTCTCGGCTTGGACAGGGGGCACGATGGCTACACCTTC. Its protein product is CASSLVRLGLDRGHDGYTF. V usage is TRBV7-8 and J usage is TRBJ1-2, with 11 nucleotides matching TRBD1. Germline CDR1 is SGHVS and CDR2 is FQNEAQ. Trimming removed 1 base from V and 6 bases from J; junction bases left unmatched: 16. The CDR3 covers 19 residues.

This chain uses TRBV24-1 with TRBJ2-5; 8 positions agree with TRBD1. CDR1 and CDR2 from the germline V gene are KGHDR and SFDVKD. The length of the CDR3 is 14 residues. Trimming removed 4 bases from V and 3 bases from J; junction bases left unmatched: 3. In DNA form, the CDR3 reads TGTGCCACCAGTGACAGGGGGCTGGAAGAGACCCAGTACTTC. Amino acid sequence: CATSDRGLEETQYF.

V and J are TRBV5-1 and TRBJ2-5, with D maybe TRBD1 (6 bases). The germline gives CDR1 SGHRS, CDR2 YFSETQ. The CDR3 spans 14 residues. V lost 5 bases and J lost 5, with 16 bases in between. CDR3 residues: CASRRDRTDETQYF. CDR3 sequence (DNA): TGCGCCAGCAGAAGAGACCGGACAGACGAGACCCAGTACTTC.

The chain links TRBV25-1 to TRBJ1-5; maybe TRBD1 (5 bases). Germline CDR1 is MGHDK and CDR2 is SYGVNS. This CDR3 comprises 13 residues. V lost 5 bases and J 5 bases, leaving 10 bases between the germline ends. This CDR3 reads CASSSGGDQPQHF. CDR3 sequence (DNA): TGTGCCAGCAGTTCGGGGGGGGATCAGCCCCAGCATTTT.

CDR3: CASSPGIGELFF. The CDR3 region has the DNA TGTGCCAGCAGCCCAGGTATCGGGGAGCTGTTTTTT. The rearrangement uses TRBV5-4 and TRBJ2-2; D is ambiguous. The germline gives CDR1 SGHNT, CDR2 YYREEE (reference sequence). Between the trimmed V and J ends, which lost 4 bases and 7 bases, there was a span of 8 bases. This CDR3 spans 12 amino acids. Combining the CDR3 with reference TRBV5-4 and TRBJ2-2 gives the whole variable domain ETGVTQSPTHLIKTRGQQVTLRCSSQSGHNTVSWYQQALGQGPQFIFQYYREEENGRGNFPPRFSGLQFPNYSSELNVNALELDDSALYLCASSPGIGELFFGEGSRLTVL.

J is TRBJ1-2 and V is TRBV2; TRBD1 is a possible D gene (5 bases). This CDR3 spans 14 amino acids. CDR1 and CDR2 (germline): SNHLY, FYNNEI. Trimming took 1 base from V and 2 from J, leaving 8 bases between them. The CDR3 DNA reads TGTGCCAGCAGTGAAGGACAGAACAACTATGGCTACACCTTC. It yields the protein CASSEGQNNYGYTF.

The chain couples TRBV15 to TRBJ1-5; D might be TRBD1 (5 bases). V was cut by 0 bases and J by 0 bases, with 21 bases left in between. CDR3 length equals 20 residues. Germline values: CDR1 LNHNV, CDR2 YYDKDF (reference sequence). The CDR3 coding sequence is TGTGCCACCAGCAGAGACCCTCACGGGGGGGAACTCTCTAGCAATCAGCCCCAGCATTTT. It specifies CATSRDPHGGELSSNQPQHF.

This clone appeared a single time. The chain has TRBV9 and TRBJ2-4; a weak D match, TRBD1 (5 bases). Trimming cost V 0 bases and J 1 base, with 8 bases left between them. The CDR3 sequence is 15 residues long. In germline, CDR1 is SGDLS, CDR2 YYNGEE. The CDR3 nucleotides are TGTGCCAGCAGCGTAGAGGGGTGGGCCAAAAACATTCAGTACTTC. Its translation: CASSVEGWAKNIQYF.

The chain is built from TRBV7-9 and TRBJ2-1; TRBD2 matches 12 bases. Germline values: CDR1 SEHNR, CDR2 FQNEAQ (reference sequence). The CDR3 runs to 18 residues. V gave up 2 bases and J gave up 0 bases; unmatched junction bases: 5. This chain's CDR3 is CASSLILAGGGSYNEQFF. Written as DNA, the CDR3 is TGTGCCAGCAGCTTAATTCTAGCGGGAGGGGGCTCCTACAATGAGCAGTTCTTC.

This sequence joins TRBV4-1 and TRBJ2-3, with TRBD2 identical over 7 bases. Per the germline V gene, CDR1 is MGHRA and CDR2 is YSYEKL. The CDR3 contains 17 residues. Trimming removed 4 bases from V and 1 base from J; junction bases left unmatched: 11. The CDR3 nucleotides are TGCGCCAGCAGCCCCAGCCCCGGGACTACCGGCACAGATACGCAGTATTTT. It is translated as CASSPSPGTTGTDTQYF.

The V gene is TRBV18, the J gene TRBJ2-1, with D possibly being TRBD2 (6 bases). V was pared by 3 bases and J by 4 bases, with 16 bases between. This CDR3 has 16 residues. Per the germline V gene, CDR1 is KGHSH and CDR2 is LQKENI. CDR3 in amino acids: CASSPFGPSEYNEQFF. DNA for the CDR3: TGTGCCAGCTCACCCTTCGGGCCTAGCGAGTACAATGAGCAGTTCTTC.

The V call is TRBV5-1, the J call TRBJ1-2, with D maybe TRBD1 (6 bases). In germline, CDR1 is SGHRS, CDR2 YFSETQ. The CDR3 is 14 amino acids. V shed 4 bases and J shed 8 bases, with 18 bases lying between them. This CDR3 reads CASSPTRTALGYTF. The CDR3 coding sequence is TGCGCCAGCAGCCCTACCCGGACAGCTTTAGGCTACACCTTC.

This clone was seen a few times. This sequence joins TRBV7-2 and TRBJ1-4, with D perhaps TRBD1 (5 bases). CDR1 SGHTA and CDR2 FQGNSA come from the germline V gene. The V gene lost 5 bases and the J gene lost 8 bases, with 15 bases spanning the gap. CDR3 length: 14 amino acids. The CDR3 nucleotides are TGTGCCAGCAGCCCCCAGGGAGGAGGGGAAAAACTGTTTTTT. Amino acid sequence: CASSPQGGGEKLFF. Variable domain in full (rest from reference TRBV7-2 and TRBJ1-4): GAGVSQSPSNKVTEKGKDVELRCDPISGHTALYWYRQSLGQGLEFLIYFQGNSAPDKSGLPSDRFSAERTGGSVSTLTIQRTQQEDSAVYLCASSPQGGGEKLFFGSGTQLSVL.